Below, 24 T cell receptor beta chains from the same sample are listed, as sequenced in a study of neurological immune-mediated disorders. MiXCR, applied by TCRdb to the 5' RACE reads, yields one record per CDR3 protein. The sample contains about 66,000 distinct CDR3 sequences, about 3.4% of which appear only once. The specimen was PBMCs. These receptors originate from a man aged 40-50 years with multiple sclerosis.

Ten or more counts support this clonotype. CDR3 residues: CASSTTGTGSYNEQFF. The CDR3, as DNA: TGTGCCAGCAGCACAACCGGGACAGGCTCCTACAATGAGCAGTTCTTC. The V call is TRBV7-2, the J call TRBJ2-1; TRBD1 aligns across 8 bases. V shed 5 bases and J 0 bases; nucleotides not matched to a gene: 6. The germline gives CDR1 SGHTA, CDR2 FQGNSA. The CDR3 length is 16 residues.

The sample holds many counts of this clonotype. The chain recombines TRBV5-1 with TRBJ1-4, with 7 bases aligning to TRBD1. V dropped 1 base and J dropped 0; count of bases not matched to a gene: 15. The CDR3 is 20 amino acids. The V gene's germline CDR1 is SGHRS and CDR2 YFSETQ. CDR3 nucleotide sequence: TGCGCCAGCAGCTTGAGCCCCCGGGCAGGGGGTTTTGCAACTAATGAAAAACTGTTTTTT. Translating gives CASSLSPRAGGFATNEKLFF.

Ten or more counts support this clonotype. This sequence joins TRBV20-1 and TRBJ1-4, with D possibly matching TRBD1 (6 bases). Per germline, CDR1 DFQATT and CDR2 SNEGSKA (reference sequence). The V and J ends lost 0 bases and 6 bases respectively, with 11 bases between them. There are 14 residues in the CDR3. The CDR3 here is CSARDRSGDEKLFF. The CDR3 DNA reads TGCAGTGCTAGAGATCGGTCAGGGGATGAAAAACTGTTTTTT.

This clonotype was seen a few times. The chain joins TRBV7-9 to TRBJ2-7; a possible D gene is TRBD2 (6 bases). Germline-derived CDR1 and CDR2 are SEHNR and FQNEAQ (reference sequence). There are 15 residues in the CDR3. The V end lost 4 bases, the J end lost 4 bases, and 17 bases lay between the germline ends. DNA for the CDR3: TGTGCCAGCAGCTATATTGTGGGACTGAGGTACGAGCAGTACTTC. This translates into CASSYIVGLRYEQYF.

This clonotype has ten or more counts. The chain uses TRBV20-1 and TRBJ2-1; TRBD2 matches at 8 bases. The CDR3 covers 13 residues. The trim removed 7 bases at V and 7 bases at J, leaving 9 bases unmatched. From germline, CDR1 is DFQATT and CDR2 SNEGSKA (reference sequence). The CDR3 loop is CSVSRGTSNEQFF. The CDR3, as DNA: TGCAGTGTCTCAAGGGGGACTAGTAATGAGCAGTTCTTC.

This clonotype was found many times. The rearrangement links TRBV20-1 to TRBJ2-7, with 9 nucleotides matching TRBD2. The CDR3 consists of 14 residues. CDR1 DFQATT and CDR2 SNEGSKA come from the germline V gene (reference sequence). V lost 1 base to trimming and J lost 1 base; unmatched junction nucleotides: 2. The CDR3 reads CSARGLAGSYEQYF. In DNA, the CDR3 is TGCAGTGCTAGAGGGCTAGCGGGATCCTACGAGCAGTACTTC.

This clonotype occurred many times. J is TRBJ1-1 and V is TRBV11-3; D unclear. V gave up 5 bases and J gave up 0 bases, with 7 bases separating them. This CDR3 is built from 13 residues. Looked up from germline, CDR1 is SGHNT and CDR2 is YENEEA. The CDR3 DNA sequence: TGTGCCAGCAGCAGAAGGGTGAACACTGAAGCTTTCTTT. This encodes CASSRRVNTEAFF.

This clonotype occurred many times. This chain links TRBV25-1 with TRBJ2-1; the D is unclear. Germline V gives CDR1 MGHDK, CDR2 SYGVNS. The CDR3 has 13 residues. V shed 8 bases and J shed 2 bases, with 10 bases lying between them. This chain's CDR3 is CASQKTTYNEQFF. The DNA of the CDR3 is TGTGCCAGCCAAAAGACCACCTACAATGAGCAGTTCTTC. Filled out from reference TRBV25-1 and TRBJ2-1, the complete variable domain reads EADIYQTPRYLVIGTGKKITLECSQTMGHDKMYWYQQDPGMELHLIHYSYGVNSTEKGDLSSESTVSRIRTEHFPLTLESARPSHTSQYLCASQKTTYNEQFFGPGTRLTVL.

The chain employs TRBV19 and TRBJ2-2; D may be TRBD1 (6 bases). Germline V gene data show CDR1 as LNHDA and CDR2 as SQIVND (reference sequence). Between the trimmed V and J ends, which lost 7 bases and 1 base, there was a span of 10 bases. This CDR3 region has 14 residues. CDR3 sequence (DNA): TGTGCCAGTACGGGCAGGGGGAACACCGGGGAGCTGTTTTTT. The encoded protein is CASTGRGNTGELFF.

Many counts were recorded for this clonotype. The chain uses TRBV2 and TRBJ2-5, with D possibly matching TRBD1 (6 bases). The CDR3 has 14 amino acids. With 7 bases removed from V and 2 bases from J, the gap between germline ends came to 14 bases. Germline CDR1 SNHLY, CDR2 FYNNEI. CDR3 sequence (DNA): TGTGCCAGCACCCCTCGGACAGATCAAGAGACCCAGTACTTC. Translated, it gives CASTPRTDQETQYF.

This clonotype was found a few times. The chain links TRBV7-6 to TRBJ2-1; 9 bases match TRBD2. Germline V CDR1 and CDR2: SGHVS, FNYEAQ. With 6 bases clipped from V and 5 bases from J, the junction kept 14 bases outside the gene matches. This CDR3 contains 17 residues. The CDR3 DNA sequence: TGTGCCAGCAGGCCAGGAGGTAGCGGGGGACCGAACAATGAGCAGTTCTTC. It specifies CASRPGGSGGPNNEQFF.

This clonotype was seen ten or more times. The rearrangement links TRBV7-9 to TRBJ2-1, with 7 positions matching TRBD2. There are 15 residues in the CDR3. V lost 2 bases, J lost 5 bases, and 6 bases stayed unmatched. CDR1 is SEHNR, CDR2 FQNEAQ, per germline (reference sequence). CDR3 sequence (DNA): TGTGCCAGCAGCTTATTACTAGCGCAAGACAATGAGCAGTTCTTC. Its protein product is CASSLLLAQDNEQFF.

This clonotype showed up many times. The CDR3 loop is CASSQIAGRLLNTGELFF. CDR3 sequence (DNA): TGTGCCAGCAGCCAGATTGCAGGGAGACTACTGAACACCGGGGAGCTGTTTTTT. The chain couples TRBV3-1 to TRBJ2-2; perhaps D is TRBD1 or TRBD2 (5 bases each). The CDR3 is 18 amino acids. Trimming stripped 3 bases from V and 1 base from J, with 18 bases between. Germline CDR1 reads LGHDT; CDR2 reads YNNKEL (reference sequence). Full variable domain (missing parts from reference TRBV3-1 and TRBJ2-2): DTAVSQTPKYLVTQMGNDKSIKCEQNLGHDTMYWYKQDSKKFLKIMFSYNNKELIINETVPNRFSPKSPDKAHLNLHINSLELGDSAVYFCASSQIAGRLLNTGELFFGEGSRLTVL.

In this sample, this clonotype turned up many times. In nucleotides, the CDR3 is TGTGCCAGCAGCCCTAGCGGGGGCGCGTACGAGCAGTACTTC. It codes for CASSPSGGAYEQYF. The chain carries TRBV7-2 and TRBJ2-7, with 10 bases identical to TRBD2. CDR1 is SGHTA, CDR2 FQGNSA, per germline. CDR3 length: 14 amino acids. Trimming took 5 bases from V and 4 from J; bases not matched to a gene: 5.

This clonotype has at least ten counts. V gene TRBV6-6 combines with J gene TRBJ2-7; D not resolved. Germline assignment: CDR1 MNHNY and CDR2 SVGAGI (reference sequence). This CDR3 is built from 12 residues. The DNA for the CDR3 is TGTGCGGTCGGTAGCCAGACCTACGAGCAGTACTTC. It is translated as CAVGSQTYEQYF.

This clonotype was found a few times. Given a much more abundant clone one base away, this may be a read error. The genes are TRBV5-5 and TRBJ1-5; TRBD1 is a possible D gene (5 bases). Germline V gene lookup returns CDR1 SGHKS and CDR2 YYEKEE (reference sequence). This CDR3 has 14 residues. CDR3 sequence reads: CASSSTRDLQHQHF. For the CDR3, the DNA is TGTGCCAGCAGCTCTACCAGGGATCTACAGCACCAGCATTTT.

This clonotype occurred many times. This chain joins TRBV12-3 or TRBV12-4 and TRBJ1-2, with D perhaps TRBD1 (5 bases). Trimming removed 7 bases at V and 3 bases at J, with 18 bases between. The CDR3 is 15 residues long. The CDR3 loop is CASTQRGRNHYGYTF. Written as DNA, the CDR3 is TGTGCCAGCACCCAACGGGGGAGAAACCACTATGGCTACACCTTC.

This clonotype was counted ten times or more. The V and J genes are TRBV5-5 and TRBJ2-3, with D perhaps matching TRBD1 (6 bases). The ends were cut back, 1 base at V and 2 bases at J, with 11 bases in the middle. The CDR3 sequence is 15 residues long. Germline V gene data show CDR1 as SGHKS and CDR2 as YYEKEE (reference sequence). The CDR3 DNA reads as TGTGCCAGCAGCTTGAGGGGGTTTCCCACAGATACGCAGTATTTT. Its translation: CASSLRGFPTDTQYF.

This clonotype has ten or more counts. The chain is built from TRBV7-2 and TRBJ2-3; TRBD1 or TRBD2 may be the D gene (7 bases each). The CDR3 extends over 15 amino acids. V was trimmed by 5 bases and J by 2 bases, leaving 14 bases between them. The germline gives CDR1 SGHTA, CDR2 FQGNSA. The CDR3 DNA reads TGTGCCAGCAGCCAGGGGGGGGACGTCACAGATACGCAGTATTTT. It is translated as CASSQGGDVTDTQYF. The full variable domain, in which reference TRBV7-2 and TRBJ2-3 provide the parts outside the CDR3, is GAGVSQSPSNKVTEKGKDVELRCDPISGHTALYWYRQSLGQGLEFLIYFQGNSAPDKSGLPSDRFSAERTGGSVSTLTIQRTQQEDSAVYLCASSQGGDVTDTQYFGPGTRLTVL.

This clonotype was counted at least ten times. V and J are TRBV14 and TRBJ1-1; 10 positions agree with TRBD1. This CDR3 contains 16 residues. With 0 bases clipped from V and 5 bases from J, the junction kept 6 bases outside the gene matches. Germline-derived CDR1 and CDR2 are SGHDN and FVKESK. The CDR3 loop is CASSQDDRGRVTEAFF. The CDR3 bases are TGTGCCAGCAGCCAAGATGACAGGGGGCGGGTGACTGAAGCTTTCTTT.

This clonotype was counted only a few times. The rearrangement uses TRBV3-1 and TRBJ2-3; D is ambiguous. V was cut by 1 base and J by 4 bases, with 6 bases left in between. CDR1 is LGHDT, CDR2 YNNKEL, per germline (reference sequence). CDR3 length: 13 residues. CDR3 in DNA: TGTGCCAGCAGCCAAGTCGGTTCAGATACGCAGTATTTT. Residues: CASSQVGSDTQYF.

This clonotype showed up many times. The V and J genes are TRBV6-5 and TRBJ2-5; D ambiguous. Trimming cost V 0 bases and J 6 bases, with 8 bases left between them. This CDR3 region has 13 residues. CDR1 is MNHEY, CDR2 SVGAGI, per germline. The CDR3: CASSYSTLQTQYF. The CDR3 DNA sequence: TGTGCCAGCAGTTACTCGACTTTACAGACCCAGTACTTC.

Only a few counts were recorded for this clonotype. The gene calls are TRBV20-1 and TRBJ2-2; 7 bases fit TRBD1. Trimming at V came to 6 bases and at J to 0 bases, leaving 4 bases not matched to a gene. Germline V gives CDR1 DFQATT, CDR2 SNEGSKA (reference sequence). The CDR3 extends over 14 amino acids. Here the CDR3 DNA reads TGCAGTGCAACAGGACAGGCGAACACCGGGGAGCTGTTTTTT. It translates to CSATGQANTGELFF.

This clonotype was counted a few times. This sequence may be a read error, since a much larger clone differs from it by one base. The chain uses TRBV2 and TRBJ2-6; D is perhaps TRBD1 or TRBD2 (5 bases each). CDR1 and CDR2 from the germline V gene are SNHLY and FYNNEI. CDR3 size: 14 residues. The CDR3 protein is CASSRLLGAKVLTF. The DNA for the CDR3 is TGTGCCAGCTCCCGGTTACTCGGGGCCAAAGTCCTGACTTTC.